The count of the clone carrying this T cell receptor beta chain is one. What it binds is not known. Every donor provided 7.5 to 10 milliliters of peripheral blood. Total RNA extraction produced at least 6 micrograms (per sample) for the study. The data are from a study of blood T cells in healthy people across ages. Study-level points and caveats: Diversity was higher, and naive CD4+ cells more numerous, in long-lived donors than in aged donors.

Alongside a J-beta primer mix, a sample-barcoded 5' primer served in a second PCR lasting about 6 to 11 cycles. In TCRdb, the 5' RACE reads were re-called with MiXCR into one record per CDR3 protein. Counted here are around 1,600,000 distinct CDR3 sequences, 40% to 45% occurring once; the ten biggest clones make up approximately 4.1%. Germline values: CDR1 SGHAT, CDR2 FQNNGV. The CDR3 sequence is 15 residues long. V lost 5 bases, J lost 3 bases, and 6 bases stayed unmatched. The V and J genes are TRBV11-2 and TRBJ2-1; 8 nucleotides agree with TRBD2. Sequencing was done on a sample of blood. The receptor's source is a woman aged 18-29 years in good health. The CDR3 sequence: CASSGSGRDYNEQFF. CDR3 nucleotide sequence: TGTGCCAGCAGCGGAAGCGGGAGAGACTACAATGAGCAGTTCTTC. The entire variable domain, with the rest obtained from reference TRBV11-2 and TRBJ2-1, is as follows: EAGVAQSPRYKIIEKRQSVAFWCNPISGHATLYWYQQILGQGPKLLIQFQNNGVVDDSQLPKDRFSAERLKGVDSTLKIQPAKLEDSAVYLCASSGSGRDYNEQFFGPGTRLTVL.